This note documents a single TCR beta chain sequence. Its recognized antigen is unknown. The input lacks base qualities; no much larger clone sits a single base away. Clipping removes 5 bases from V and 7 bases from J, with 2 as the unmatched junction base count. CDR3 length: 13 amino acids, cysteine to phenylalanine. This entry keeps only the CDR3 DNA: 39 bases, framed from base 1. From a lookup of the germline V gene, CDR1 and CDR2 are MNHEY and SVGAGI. This entry belongs to a study of blood T cell repertoires in COVID-19 (dated by TCRdb to the early 2020s). In terms of the full investigation: Samples covering the acute and convalescent phases of COVID-19 were provided by collaborators in the United States, Italy and Spain. The material from the prospective study consisted of cDNA or gDNA derived from T cells, B-cell-depleted T cells, or PBMCs. Samples were obtained from the ongoing ImmuneRACE study (first 160 participants) and from about 1,300 subjects provided by 6 global collaborators. The dataset comprised deeply sampled blood TCRbeta repertoires from subjects exposed to, actively infected with, or recovered from COVID-19. Where HLA class I and class II types were available, the types were taken from metadata supplied by the sample provider, not from assay-based typing. A de-identified subject ID, COVID-19 status, age in years and sex were almost always included in the sample metadata. The repertoires were made available in a free public database intended to serve as a resource for research on the immune response to SARS-CoV-2.

The immunoSEQ Assay, a bias-controlled multiplex PCR, was used to amplify TCRbeta CDR3 regions from genomic DNA. The authors' analysis ran thus. Within the assay, amplification of reference gene primers was used to estimate how many nucleated cells each sample contained. To quantify the absolute abundance of each unique TCRbeta CDR3 rearrangement, sequence reads were collapsed and filtered. For each sample, productive Simpson clonality was calculated as the square root of Simpson's diversity index over productive rearrangements. TCRdb took over this immuneACCESS table, retaining in-frame rearrangements with V and J assigned. Such tables are incomplete; in checked studies, under half of the missing clones stem from an unresolved V gene, and the remainder is unexplained. The D gene and trimming were derived from the DNA, and the V and J assignments and clone size from that table. The table for this sample lists fewer than 250,000 clones; 70% to 90% of them were counted only once. Around 2.2% of the sample comes from the top ten.

Beyond this particular receptor, the publication reports: How much clinical and demographic metadata was included differed by source and by participant, and the metadata was provided uncurated.

Collaborating institutions collected whole blood in K2EDTA tubes following their own protocols. For TCRbeta analysis, collaborator samples were shipped as frozen whole blood, as isolated PBMCs, or as DNA extracted from either sample type. The rearranged segments are TRBV6-5 and TRBJ1-6, with 7 junctional bases fitting TRBD1. The specimen was peripheral blood. This clonotype originated in a woman aged 45 to 65 with acute or convalescent COVID-19. In nucleotide form, the sequence is TGTGCCAGCAGTAGGGGGCGAAATTCACCCCTCCACTTT. This translates into CASSRGRNSPLHF.